This paragraph reports one T cell receptor (beta chain). It has no known antigen specificity. Nothing much larger sits one base from this clone, and base qualities are not available. Patients with a history of autoimmune disease or receiving systemic immunosuppression were excluded from the trial. Peripheral blood for TCR sequencing was collected from all dose cohorts at baseline, on cycle 4 day 1, and on cycle 7 day 1. Samples were obtained from an open-label, multicenter, first-in-human phase I dose-escalation trial of ivuxolimab. Adults with locally advanced or metastatic melanoma, renal cell carcinoma, hepatocellular carcinoma or head and neck squamous cell carcinoma were enrolled in the trial. CD4+ and CD8+ T cells were sorted separately from peripheral blood before TCR sequencing. The data were taken from a study of OX40 agonist ivuxolimab in advanced cancers. Some background on the complete study: Ivuxolimab was a fully human IgG2 agonistic monoclonal antibody targeting the costimulatory receptor OX40 (CD134). Intravenous ivuxolimab was administered to patients every 2 weeks at six dose levels: 0.01, 0.1, 0.3, 1.5, 3 and 10 mg/kg. Among the 50 to 55 dose-escalation patients, approximately 20 had hepatocellular carcinoma, approximately 15 melanoma, 9 renal cell carcinoma and 9 head and neck cancer. The dose-escalation cohort was about 83% male with a mean age of about 58 years, ranging from roughly 20 to 80. Prior anti-PD-1, anti-PD-L1 or anti-CTLA-4 therapy was permitted, and approximately 40% of dose-escalation patients had received checkpoint inhibitors. Three dose-escalation patients achieved partial responses, one with hepatocellular carcinoma and two with cutaneous melanoma. The point of sequencing TCRbeta in the periphery was to test whether ivuxolimab changed TCR sequence diversity and drove clonal T-cell expansion. The monotherapy dose-escalation portion (N ≈ 52 patients) of the phase I ivuxolimab trial is reported in the paper.

Genomic DNA was extracted from sorted cells for sequencing of the TCRbeta CDR3 region. The immunoSEQ Assay was used to sequence the TCRbeta CDR3 regions. In TCRdb, the immuneACCESS table is reduced to in-frame sequences with V and J assigned. These tables do not hold every clone; where another copy was compared, an unresolved V gene accounts for under half, and the others remain unexplained. In this sample the table shows tens of thousands of clones, around 86% of which occur a single time. The top ten clonotypes cover about 2.6% of the sample. Points the paper makes about the study in general: Partial responders in the 0.1-3.0 mg/kg groups had among the lowest normalized peripheral clonal expansion, especially among CD8+ T cells. At doses of 0.1 to 3.0 mg/kg, clonal expansion of both CD4+ and CD8+ T cells in blood was seen between baseline and week 6. After ivuxolimab, CD8+ T cells had more expanded clones than CD4+ T cells on average. The antigen specificity of the peripheral T cells that underwent clonal expansion was not determined. Low levels of normalized T-cell clonal expansion were also seen in some patients who did not respond.

The clonotype originates from an adult with an advanced solid tumor such as melanoma, head and neck, liver or kidney cancer. The source material was CD4+ or CD8+ T cells sorted from blood, sampled in a trial of the OX40 agonist ivuxolimab.

The CDR3 region: CASSLWDPQETQYF. The sequence in DNA is TGCGCCAGCAGCTTGTGGGACCCACAAGAGACCCAGTACTTC. The receptor chain draws on TRBV5-1 and TRBJ2-5; the D call could be TRBD1 or TRBD2, with each sharing 5 bases. V is shortened by 1 base, J by 2 bases, and the region joining them spans 9 bases. The CDR3 contains 14 residues, cysteine and phenylalanine counted. Only the CDR3 DNA is retained, 42 bases long and in frame from the first base. In the germline V gene, CDR1 corresponds to SGHRS and CDR2 to YFSETQ.